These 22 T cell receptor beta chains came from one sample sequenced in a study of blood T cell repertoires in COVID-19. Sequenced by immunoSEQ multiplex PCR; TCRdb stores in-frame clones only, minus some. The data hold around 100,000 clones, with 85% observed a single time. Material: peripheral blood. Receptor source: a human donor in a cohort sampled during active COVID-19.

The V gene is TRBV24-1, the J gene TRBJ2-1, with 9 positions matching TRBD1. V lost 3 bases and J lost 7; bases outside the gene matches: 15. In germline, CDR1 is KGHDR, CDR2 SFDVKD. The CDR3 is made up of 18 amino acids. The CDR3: CATSDHTTGQGLRNEQFF. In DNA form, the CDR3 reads TGTGCCACCAGTGATCACACAACCGGACAGGGGCTAAGAAATGAGCAGTTCTTC.

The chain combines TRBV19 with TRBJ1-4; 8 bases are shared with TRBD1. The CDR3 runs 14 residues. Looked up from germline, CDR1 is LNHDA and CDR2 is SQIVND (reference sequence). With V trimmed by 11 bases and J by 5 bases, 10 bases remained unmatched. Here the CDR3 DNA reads TGTGCCGAAAAGGAGAGGACAGGGAATGAAAAACTGTTTTTT. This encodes CAEKERTGNEKLFF.

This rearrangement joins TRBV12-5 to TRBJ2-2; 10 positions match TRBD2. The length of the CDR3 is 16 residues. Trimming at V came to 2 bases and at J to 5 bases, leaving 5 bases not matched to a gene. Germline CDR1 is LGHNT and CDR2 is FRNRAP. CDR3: CASGLQRGGRTGELFF. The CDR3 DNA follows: TGTGCTAGTGGTTTGCAGCGGGGGGGCCGAACCGGGGAGCTGTTTTTT.

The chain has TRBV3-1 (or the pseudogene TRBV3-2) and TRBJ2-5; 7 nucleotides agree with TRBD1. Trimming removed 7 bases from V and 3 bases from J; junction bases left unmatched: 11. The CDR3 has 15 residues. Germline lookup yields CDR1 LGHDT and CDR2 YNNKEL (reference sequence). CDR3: CASNLAQTGEETQYF. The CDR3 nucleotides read TGTGCCAGCAACCTCGCCCAAACAGGGGAAGAGACCCAGTACTTC.

CDR3 region: CASSIGRGMNTEAFF. The CDR3 DNA reads TGTGCCAGTAGTATAGGTAGGGGGATGAACACTGAAGCTTTCTTT. The V call is TRBV19, the J call TRBJ1-1; TRBD1 is a possible D gene (6 bases). Germline CDR1 reads LNHDA; CDR2 reads SQIVND (reference sequence). There are 15 residues in the CDR3. The V gene lost 1 base and the J gene lost 0 bases, with 9 bases spanning the gap.

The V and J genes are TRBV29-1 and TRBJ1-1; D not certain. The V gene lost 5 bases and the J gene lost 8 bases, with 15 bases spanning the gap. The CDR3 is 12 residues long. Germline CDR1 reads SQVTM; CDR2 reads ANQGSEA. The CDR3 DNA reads TGCAGCGTTAGGCGAAGCCTCGGGGAAGCTTTCTTT. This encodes CSVRRSLGEAFF.

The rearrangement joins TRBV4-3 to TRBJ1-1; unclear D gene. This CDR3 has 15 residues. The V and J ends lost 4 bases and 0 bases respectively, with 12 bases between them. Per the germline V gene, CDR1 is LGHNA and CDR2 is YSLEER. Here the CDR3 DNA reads TGCGCCAGCAGCCCGGGCGGGGTTATGAACACTGAAGCTTTCTTT. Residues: CASSPGGVMNTEAFF.

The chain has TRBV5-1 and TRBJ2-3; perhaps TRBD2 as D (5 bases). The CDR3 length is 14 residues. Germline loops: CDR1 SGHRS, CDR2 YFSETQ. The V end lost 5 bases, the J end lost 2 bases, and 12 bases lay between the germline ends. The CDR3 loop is CASREGTVTDTQYF. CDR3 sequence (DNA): TGCGCCAGCAGAGAGGGAACAGTCACAGATACGCAGTATTTT.

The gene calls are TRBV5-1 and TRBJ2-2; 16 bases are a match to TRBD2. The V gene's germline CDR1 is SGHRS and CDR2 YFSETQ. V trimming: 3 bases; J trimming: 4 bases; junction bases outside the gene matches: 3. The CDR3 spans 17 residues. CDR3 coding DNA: TGCGCCAGCAGCTCCGGGACTAGCGGGAGGGGCACCGGGGAGCTGTTTTTT. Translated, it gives CASSSGTSGRGTGELFF.

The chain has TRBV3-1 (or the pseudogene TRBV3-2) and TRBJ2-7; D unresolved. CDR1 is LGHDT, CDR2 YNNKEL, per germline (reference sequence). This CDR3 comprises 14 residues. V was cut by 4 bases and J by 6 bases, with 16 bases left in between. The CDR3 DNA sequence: TGTGCCAGCAGCCCATTTTGGGCCCCCGGCGAGCAGTACTTC. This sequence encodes CASSPFWAPGEQYF.

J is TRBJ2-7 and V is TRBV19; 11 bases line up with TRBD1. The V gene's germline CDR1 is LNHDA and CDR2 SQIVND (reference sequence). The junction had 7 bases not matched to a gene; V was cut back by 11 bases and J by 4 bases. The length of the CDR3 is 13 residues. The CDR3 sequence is CAVSGTGGYEQYF. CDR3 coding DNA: TGTGCCGTCTCCGGGACAGGGGGGTACGAGCAGTACTTC.

Here the CDR3 reads CASRQASGRTSYNEQFF. CDR3 DNA: TGTGCCAGTAGGCAAGCTAGCGGGAGGACATCCTACAATGAGCAGTTCTTC. This chain joins TRBV19 and TRBJ2-1, with 11 bases aligning to TRBD2. J was trimmed by 1 base and V by 6 bases; bases with no gene match: 8. The germline CDR1 and CDR2 sequences are LNHDA and SQIVND (reference sequence). The CDR3 totals 17 residues.

The CDR3 region is CASSFYRDLGYTF. The CDR3 bases are TGTGCCAGCAGCTTTTACAGGGATTTAGGCTACACCTTC. The chain combines TRBV7-2 with TRBJ1-2; D perhaps matches TRBD1 (6 bases). Trimming took 3 bases from V and 8 from J, leaving 13 bases between them. CDR3 length: 13 residues. The germline V gene encodes CDR1 SGHTA and CDR2 FQGNSA.

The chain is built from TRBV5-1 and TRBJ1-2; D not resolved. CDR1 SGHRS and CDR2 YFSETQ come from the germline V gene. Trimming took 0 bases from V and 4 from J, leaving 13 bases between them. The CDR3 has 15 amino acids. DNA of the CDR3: TGCGCCAGCAGCTTGGACGGGGTAGGGTTCTATGGCTACACCTTC. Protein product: CASSLDGVGFYGYTF.

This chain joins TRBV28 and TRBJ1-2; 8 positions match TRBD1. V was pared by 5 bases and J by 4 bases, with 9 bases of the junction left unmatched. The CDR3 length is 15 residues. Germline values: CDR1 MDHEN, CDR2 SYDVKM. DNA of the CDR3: TGTGCCAGCAGTCTAGGACAGGGATGGAGCTATGGCTACACCTTC. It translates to CASSLGQGWSYGYTF.

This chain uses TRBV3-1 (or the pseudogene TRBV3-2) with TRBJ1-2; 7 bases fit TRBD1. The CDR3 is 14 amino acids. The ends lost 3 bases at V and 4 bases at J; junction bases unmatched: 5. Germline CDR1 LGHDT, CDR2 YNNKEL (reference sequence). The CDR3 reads CASSQPGTAYGYTF. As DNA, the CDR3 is TGTGCCAGCAGCCAGCCCGGGACAGCCTATGGCTACACCTTC.

The CDR3 reads CASSLDRASQPQHF. The DNA of the CDR3 is TGTGCCAGCAGCCTTGACAGGGCAAGTCAGCCCCAGCATTTT. This chain connects TRBV12-1 to TRBJ1-5; the D call in the table, TRBD1, was not verified against the DNA. TRBV12-1 is an annotated pseudogene. There are 14 residues in the CDR3.

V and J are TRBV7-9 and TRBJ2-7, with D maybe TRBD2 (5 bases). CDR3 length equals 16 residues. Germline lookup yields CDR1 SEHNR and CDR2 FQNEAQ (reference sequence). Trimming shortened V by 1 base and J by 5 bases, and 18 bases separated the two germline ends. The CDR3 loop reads CASSLGLGEGVDEQYF. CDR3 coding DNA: TGTGCCAGCAGCTTAGGTCTGGGCGAGGGTGTCGACGAGCAGTACTTC. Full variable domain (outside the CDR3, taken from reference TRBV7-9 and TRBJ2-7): DTGVSQNPRHKITKRGQNVTFRCDPISEHNRLYWYRQTLGQGPEFLTYFQNEAQLEKSRLLSDRFSAERPKGSFSTLEIQRTEQGDSAMYLCASSLGLGEGVDEQYFGPGTRLTVT.

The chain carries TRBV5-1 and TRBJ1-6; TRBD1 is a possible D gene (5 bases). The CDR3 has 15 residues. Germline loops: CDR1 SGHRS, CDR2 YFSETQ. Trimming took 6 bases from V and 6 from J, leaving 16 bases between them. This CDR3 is CASKPGDESNSPLHF. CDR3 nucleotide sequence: TGCGCCAGCAAGCCGGGGGACGAAAGTAATTCACCCCTCCACTTT.

CDR3 sequence (DNA): TGTGCCAGCAGTCCCCGAGGAGGCACTGAAGCTTTCTTT. It encodes CASSPRGGTEAFF. The rearrangement joins TRBV6-6 to TRBJ1-1; unclear D gene. Trimming took 5 bases from V and 4 from J, leaving 11 bases between them. CDR3 length equals 13 residues. Germline lookup yields CDR1 MNHNY and CDR2 SVGAGI (reference sequence).

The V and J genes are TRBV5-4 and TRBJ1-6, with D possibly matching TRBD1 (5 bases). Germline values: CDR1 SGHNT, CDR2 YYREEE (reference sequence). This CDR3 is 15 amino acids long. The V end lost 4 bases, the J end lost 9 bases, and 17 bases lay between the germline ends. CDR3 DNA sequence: TGTGCCAGCAGCCCTGGTGGGGGGAGAGGTTCACCCCTCCACTTT. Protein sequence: CASSPGGGRGSPLHF.

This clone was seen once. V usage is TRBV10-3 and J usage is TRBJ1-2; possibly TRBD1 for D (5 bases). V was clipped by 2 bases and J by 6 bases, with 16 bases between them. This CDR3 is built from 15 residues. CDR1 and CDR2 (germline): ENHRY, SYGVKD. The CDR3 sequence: CAISEILVPGDGYTF. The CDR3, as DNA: TGTGCCATCAGTGAGATTCTAGTACCGGGGGATGGCTACACCTTC.